This is a list of T cell receptor beta chains from one sample in a study of blood T cell repertoires in COVID-19. Generated by immunoSEQ multiplex PCR, the TCRdb table keeps only in-frame clones and is missing some. The sample consists of around 300,000 clones, more than 80% of them appearing once. Sample: peripheral blood. Source of these receptors: a young woman with active or convalescent COVID-19. Both conserved end residues are part of each CDR3. The D gene is left open where the match is weak. Only part of the rows carry a size: once, few, many, or a class if the clone is expanded.

clone_size	d_call	cdr3_length	v_call	j_call	cdr3_nt	cdr3_aa
NA	NA	16	TRBV5-8	TRBJ1-5	TGTGCCAGCAGCTTCCAGGGCCCCGGGGGTAATCAGCCCCAGCATTTT	CASSFQGPGGNQPQHF
NA	TRBD2	18	TRBV28	TRBJ2-1	TGTGCCAGCAGTGGGACTAGCGGGCTCGCTCCTCCCTACAATGAGCAGTTCTTC	CASSGTSGLAPPYNEQFF
NA	TRBD1	13	TRBV7-2	TRBJ1-4	TGTGCCAGCAAGGGACAGTCTAATGAAAAACTGTTTTTT	CASKGQSNEKLFF
few	NA	15	TRBV9	TRBJ2-6	TGTGCCAGTGGACAGCATGGCTCTGGGGCCAACGTCCTGACTTTC	CASGQHGSGANVLTF
NA	TRBD1	17	TRBV30	TRBJ1-6	TGTGCCTGGACCGTGGACAGGGGGCAAATAAATAATTCACCCCTCCACTTT	CAWTVDRGQINNSPLHF
NA	TRBD2	17	TRBV5-1	TRBJ2-3	TGCGCCAGCAGCTTGGCACGGGGGGGCCTTGGCACAGATACGCAGTATTTT	CASSLARGGLGTDTQYF
NA	TRBD1	14	TRBV19	TRBJ1-5	TGTGCCAGTAGTATTAGACAGGGCTATCAGCCCCAGCATTTT	CASSIRQGYQPQHF
NA	TRBD2	13	TRBV29-1	TRBJ2-4	TGCAGCGGTGCGGGGGTAGCCAAAAACATTCAGTACTTC	CSGAGVAKNIQYF
NA	NA	13	TRBV28	TRBJ1-4	TGTGCCAGCAAACTACCTGGCGATGAAAAACTGTTTTTT	CASKLPGDEKLFF
few	TRBD1	16	TRBV4-1	TRBJ2-3	TGCGCCAGCAGCCAAGCGGACAGGGGGCAAGCAGATACGCAGTATTTT	CASSQADRGQADTQYF
NA	NA	17	TRBV19	TRBJ1-3	TGTGCCAGTAGTCAACGCCGGGAGCTAAGCTCTGGAAACACCATATATTTT	CASSQRRELSSGNTIYF
NA	NA	11	TRBV3-1/TRBV3-2	TRBJ2-3	TGTGCCAGCAGCCACGGTGTTACGCAGTATTTT	CASSHGVTQYF
NA	TRBD2	16	TRBV5-4	TRBJ2-1	TGTGCCAGCAGCGCCGCGGGAGCGGGGGGTACGGATGAGCAGTTCTTC	CASSAAGAGGTDEQFF
NA	NA	15	TRBV19	TRBJ1-5	TGTGCCAGTAGTATAAGGAGACAGCTAAATCAGCCCCAGCATTTT	CASSIRRQLNQPQHF
NA	NA	14	TRBV3-1/TRBV3-2	TRBJ2-5	TGTGCCAGCAGCCAACAAGCGGCACAAGAGACCCAGTACTTC	CASSQQAAQETQYF
NA	NA	14	TRBV4-1	TRBJ1-2	TGCGCCAGCAGCCAAACCCCCCCCCATAGCGGCTACACCTTC	CASSQTPPHSGYTF
NA	NA	15	TRBV3-1/TRBV3-2	TRBJ2-2	TGTGCCAGCAGCCAAGGACTTCGGGGCACCGGGGAGCTGTTTTTT	CASSQGLRGTGELFF
NA	NA	14	TRBV30	TRBJ1-3	TGTGCCTGGAGTCCCTCGGGACTCCGAAACACCATATATTTT	CAWSPSGLRNTIYF
NA	TRBD1	15	TRBV6-2/TRBV6-3	TRBJ2-2	TGTGCCAGCAGTTACTCGGGACAGGGAATCGGGGAGCTGTTTTTT	CASSYSGQGIGELFF
NA	NA	16	TRBV4-3	TRBJ1-5	TGCGCCAGCAGCCAAGATTATGGGGCAGTGAATCAGCCCCAGCATTTT	CASSQDYGAVNQPQHF
NA	TRBD2	14	TRBV9	TRBJ2-3	TGTGCCAGCAGCGTAAGGCGGGGGGGAGATACGCAGTATTTT	CASSVRRGGDTQYF
NA	TRBD1	14	TRBV2	TRBJ2-7	TGTGCCAGCAGTGCTCGGACAGGGCCCTACGAGCAGTACTTC	CASSARTGPYEQYF
NA	NA	12	TRBV7-9	TRBJ1-6	TGTGCCAGCAGCCCCACTGATTCACCCCTCCACTTT	CASSPTDSPLHF
NA	NA	15	TRBV7-2	TRBJ1-2	TGTGCCAGCAGCTTAGTGGGGGGGGATAACTATGGCTACACCTTC	CASSLVGGDNYGYTF
NA	NA	11	TRBV19	TRBJ2-1	TGTGCCAGTACCCAATACAATGAGCAGTTCTTC	CASTQYNEQFF
NA	NA	15	TRBV6-1	TRBJ1-3	TGTGCCAGCAGTGAACAGGGACTCTCTGGAAACACCATATATTTT	CASSEQGLSGNTIYF
NA	TRBD2	16	TRBV5-1	TRBJ2-3	TGCGCCAGCAGCCACACAGGCGGGGGTACCCGAGATACGCAGTATTTT	CASSHTGGGTRDTQYF
NA	TRBD1	15	TRBV15	TRBJ2-1	TGTGCCACCAGCAGAGCCGGGACAGGCTACAATGAGCAGTTCTTC	CATSRAGTGYNEQFF
NA	TRBD2	16	TRBV5-6	TRBJ2-1	TGTGCCAGCAGCTTGGCGGGTAGCGGGGGGTTGAGTACGCAGTTCTTC	CASSLAGSGGLSTQFF
NA	TRBD2	14	TRBV7-8	TRBJ2-1	TGTGCCAGCACCCCCTGGGGGGGCTACAATGAGCAGTTCTTC	CASTPWGGYNEQFF
NA	NA	11	TRBV12-3/TRBV12-4	TRBJ2-7	TGTGCCAGCAGTTCCCTCTACGAGCAGTACTTC	CASSSLYEQYF
NA	NA	15	TRBV18	TRBJ2-3	TGTGCCAGCTCACCACCGGGCAGGGGCACAGATACGCAGTATTTT	CASSPPGRGTDTQYF
NA	TRBD2	16	TRBV28	TRBJ2-3	TGTGCCAGCAGATTACTAGCGGGGGGGACCACAGATACGCAGTATTTT	CASRLLAGGTTDTQYF
NA	NA	15	TRBV6-5	TRBJ1-4	TGTGCCAGCAGACGCATAGGGGTTGCTAATGAAAAACTGTTTTTT	CASRRIGVANEKLFF
NA	NA	16	TRBV5-1	TRBJ2-1	TGCGCCAGCAGCTTGGACTCGTACTATCTCGACAATGAGCAGTTCTTC	CASSLDSYYLDNEQFF
NA	NA	16	TRBV4-3	TRBJ1-2	TGCGCCAGCAGCCAATTTACCAACAGGGTTTCCTATGGCTACACCTTC	CASSQFTNRVSYGYTF
NA	TRBD1	14	TRBV6-6	TRBJ1-2	TGTGCCAGCAGTCTTGGACAGGACGCCTATGGCTACACCTTC	CASSLGQDAYGYTF
NA	TRBD1	16	TRBV16	TRBJ1-5	TGTGCCAGCAGCCAAGGCGAGACAGGGCGCAATCAGCCCCAGCATTTT	CASSQGETGRNQPQHF
NA	NA	16	TRBV19	TRBJ1-5	TGTGCCAGTAGTATAGATCAATCAGGGTGGGCTCAGCCCCAGCATTTT	CASSIDQSGWAQPQHF
NA	NA	14	TRBV4-1	TRBJ1-4	TGCGCCAGCGCCCGGGACATCCCTAATGAAAAACTGTTTTTT	CASARDIPNEKLFF
NA	NA	15	TRBV6-5	TRBJ1-6	TGTGCCAGCAGTTACTCGCAGGGATTGAACTCACCCCTCCACTTT	CASSYSQGLNSPLHF
NA	TRBD2	16	TRBV9	TRBJ2-7	TGTGCCAGCAGCCCGAAGGGCGGGGGGATTACCTACGAGCAGTACTTC	CASSPKGGGITYEQYF
NA	NA	16	TRBV7-8	TRBJ1-2	TGTGCCAGCAGCATAGTCGCGGGAGGTCAGGCCTATGGCTACACCTTC	CASSIVAGGQAYGYTF
NA	NA	13	TRBV6-6	TRBJ2-3	TGTGCCAGCAGCCGGAGACTTGTGGATACGCAGTATTTT	CASSRRLVDTQYF
NA	TRBD1	15	TRBV7-6	TRBJ1-3	TGTGCCAGCAGCTTAGAGGGGACAGGGTCGCCCACCATATATTTT	CASSLEGTGSPTIYF
NA	NA	14	TRBV6-5	TRBJ1-2	TGTGCCAGCAGTCCCCGGACAGTTGATTATGGCTACACCTTC	CASSPRTVDYGYTF
NA	TRBD2	16	TRBV19	TRBJ2-5	TGTGCCAGTAGCCCCGGGAGGCTAGCAGACCAAGAGACCCAGTACTTC	CASSPGRLADQETQYF
NA	NA	14	TRBV9	TRBJ2-3	TGTGCCAGCAGCTCGGGACTCCCATACCCTACGCAGTATTTT	CASSSGLPYPTQYF
NA	NA	12	TRBV30	TRBJ2-7	TGTGCCTGGAGCCAAGGAGGGGCCCCGAAGTACTTC	CAWSQGGAPKYF
NA	NA	14	TRBV29-1	TRBJ2-3	TGCAGCGTTCTTCTCGGGACTGGCACAGATACGCAGTATTTT	CSVLLGTGTDTQYF
NA	NA	13	TRBV5-8	TRBJ1-2	TGTGCCAGCAGCCGGGAGGGTTCTTATGGCTACACCTTC	CASSREGSYGYTF
NA	NA	12	TRBV2	TRBJ2-3	TGTGCCAGCAACCAGGCGGGTCCGGAGCAGTATTTT	CASNQAGPEQYF
NA	TRBD1	13	TRBV27	TRBJ1-2	TGTGCCAGCAGTTCCCTGGACAGGGGTGGCTACACCTTC	CASSSLDRGGYTF
NA	NA	11	TRBV6-5	TRBJ2-3	TGTGCCAGCAGTTACCAGGCTACGCAGTATTTT	CASSYQATQYF
NA	TRBD1	14	TRBV29-1	TRBJ1-5	TGCAGCGTTGTGGGACAGGGGGCGGGTCAGCCCCAGCATTTT	CSVVGQGAGQPQHF